This T cell receptor (beta chain) comes out of a study of shared clonotypes between healthy human individuals (dated by TCRdb to the early 2020s). With regard to the full study: A couple of women and a few men aged 18 to 49 years were included in the cohort. Between about 0.85 and 9.5 billion PBMCs per donor were obtained by leukapheresis. Different laboratories and diverse techniques were used to prepare libraries and sequence TCR repertoires, to increase sequencing depth and limit assay-specific biases. For each donor, CD4 naive and CD4 memory were each given three plates, CD8 naive was given two plates, and CD8 memory was given one plate. The study deeply sequenced blood TCR repertoires of five healthy adults to estimate repertoire size and the extent of clonotype sharing between individuals. The paper as a whole reports these results and caveats: Roughly 5% of naive CD4, around 3.5% of naive CD8, about 2.1% of memory CD4, and around 0.4% of memory CD8 clonotypes were shared across four donors. Compared with non-shared clonotypes, clonotypes shared by all four sorted-subset donors had higher generation probabilities. Based on pairwise subsampling, the degree of clonotype sharing among donors was expected to be affected by sequencing depth. Sampling was restricted to blood, and TCR repertoires in tissues likely differ from the TCR repertoires found in blood. Incomplete sequencing was indicated by rarefaction of sorted-subset datasets, despite the large sequencing depth. Because the study included a small number of donors, the genetic and exposure-history diversity represented was limited. Larger estimated clonotype richness was generally found for naive subsets than for memory subsets.

CD8 naive samples were CD45RO-negative cells positively selected for CCR7, giving a CD45RA+CCR7+ population that excluded TemRA cells. Donors were healthy HIV-negative adults with no recently reported acute infections or vaccinations. Every donor was a Caucasian adult living in Nashville, Tennessee, USA. After blood collection by leukapheresis, PBMCs were isolated using Ficoll-Histopaque density gradient centrifugation and then cryopreserved in the vapor phase of liquid nitrogen. Analytical flow cytometry was used to check the purity and quantity of each magnetically sorted T cell population. Genomic DNA was isolated from each sorted fraction and quantified by UV absorbance on a Nanodrop 2000c. Details on this clone: Which antigen it targets is not known. No much larger clone is present one base from it, and per-base qualities are unavailable.

TCR CDR3 regions were amplified from genomic DNA by multiplex PCR using the deep immunoSEQ assay. Extracted genomic DNA from each cell subset was spread evenly across all wells of several immunoSEQ 96-well plates, with each plate serving as a replicate. Each replicate PCR for sorted subsets received approximately 220 ng genomic DNA, equal to some 32,000 T cell genomes. The purified libraries were quantified using a Qubit 3.0 fluorometer, sized with a Bioanalyzer 2100, and then quantified again using the KAPA Library Quantification kit. A separate single-read 150-cycle Illumina NextSeq 550 flow cell was used to sequence each immunoSEQ 96-well plate. The study's processing was this. The immunoSEQ output contained only junctional sequences without quality scores, so filtering could not match that applied to full-length reads. To assign V/J genes and CDR3, sequences were annotated using PyIR, a Python wrapper for IgBLAST v1.9, with IMGT germline references. Reads with weak V/J assignments (E-value above 1e-6), missing CDR3, stop codons, out-of-frame junctions, or ambiguous translated residues were removed. A V3J clonotype was defined by an identical inferred V gene, J gene, and CDR3 amino acid sequence. The percentage overlap between two repertoires was calculated by dividing the number of shared unique clonotypes by the size of the smaller repertoire. RTK rarefaction, the Chao1 estimator, and Recon v2.1 estimates of unobserved clonotypes were used to assess repertoire richness. OLGA was used to compute generation probabilities for all TCRbeta clonotypes that the gDNA method yielded from a handful of donors. TCRdb stores this immuneACCESS table with in-frame sequences only. Part of the clones is absent; in the studies checked, under half of the shortfall reflects unresolved V genes, and no reason is known for the rest. V and J calls and clone size are those listed in that table; D and trimming were worked out from the DNA. In this sample the table shows 650,000 to 800,000 clones, approximately 90% of which occur a single time. About a quarter of the sample comes from the top ten.

The sequencing sample was made of naive CD8+ T cells sorted from blood. The cell subset or site label, as the study defines it: CD45RA+CCR7+. The source of this sequence is a man aged 25-45 years in good health.

The CDR3 sequence is CASSSSSGLLAYEQYF. The DNA sequence is given as TGTGCCAGCAGCTCTTCTTCGGGACTCCTGGCCTACGAGCAGTACTTC. The sequence links TRBV7-9 to TRBJ2-7; TRBD2 might be the D gene, on 6 matching bases. Trimming at the junction amounts to 4 bases on V and 2 bases on J, and the germline ends lie 18 bases apart. The CDR3, cysteine through phenylalanine, is 16 amino acids long. Of all the DNA, just the CDR3 is kept, 48 bases in frame from base 1. Based on the germline V gene (reference sequence), the CDR1 and CDR2 sequences are SEHNR and FQNEAQ.